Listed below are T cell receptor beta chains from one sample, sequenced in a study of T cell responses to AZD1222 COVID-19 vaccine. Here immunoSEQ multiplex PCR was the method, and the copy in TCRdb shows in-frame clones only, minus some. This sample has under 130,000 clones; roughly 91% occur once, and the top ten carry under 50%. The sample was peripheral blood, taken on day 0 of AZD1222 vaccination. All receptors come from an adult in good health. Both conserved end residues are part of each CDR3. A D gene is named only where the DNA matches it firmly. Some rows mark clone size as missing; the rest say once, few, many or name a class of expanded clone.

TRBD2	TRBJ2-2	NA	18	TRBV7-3	CASTSRFPLREGTGELFF	TGTGCCAGCACCTCCCGTTTTCCCTTGCGGGAGGGCACCGGGGAGCTGTTTTTT
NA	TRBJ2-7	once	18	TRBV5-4	CASSSRQAAGSRINEQYF	TGTGCCAGCAGCTCCCGTCAGGCCGCGGGCTCCCGCATTAACGAGCAGTACTTC
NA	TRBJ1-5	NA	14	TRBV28	CASSLISKHQPQHF	TGTGCCAGCAGTTTGATTTCGAAGCATCAGCCCCAGCATTTT
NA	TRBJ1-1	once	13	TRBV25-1	CASSESGVTEAFF	TGTGCCAGCAGTGAATCGGGTGTCACTGAAGCTTTCTTT
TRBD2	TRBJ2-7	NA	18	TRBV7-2	CASSLGGTSGYTAYEQYF	TGTGCCAGCAGCTTGGGGGGGACTAGCGGATACACAGCCTACGAGCAGTACTTC
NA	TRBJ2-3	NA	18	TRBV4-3	CASSQDLGSALRTDTQYF	TGCGCCAGCAGCCAAGATCTGGGCAGCGCCCTTCGCACAGATACGCAGTATTTT
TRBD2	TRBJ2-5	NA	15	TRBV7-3	CASSRKGLTQETQYF	TGTGCCAGCAGCCGAAAGGGACTAACCCAGGAGACCCAGTACTTC
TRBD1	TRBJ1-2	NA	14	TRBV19	CASTLTGGAKDYTF	TGTGCCAGTACCTTAACAGGGGGCGCAAAGGACTACACCTTC
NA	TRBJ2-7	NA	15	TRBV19	CASSRSGTLSYEQYF	TGTGCCAGTAGTAGGTCCGGGACTTTATCCTACGAGCAGTACTTC
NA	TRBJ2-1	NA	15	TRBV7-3	CASSPTLSSYNEQFF	TGTGCCAGCAGCCCCACACTTAGCTCCTACAATGAGCAGTTCTTC
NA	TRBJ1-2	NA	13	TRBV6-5	CASRRWTNYGYTF	TGTGCCAGCAGACGGTGGACTAACTATGGCTACACCTTC
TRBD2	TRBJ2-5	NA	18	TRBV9	CASSAAGLAGEGEETQYF	TGTGCCAGCAGCGCCGCGGGACTAGCGGGAGAAGGTGAAGAGACCCAGTACTTC
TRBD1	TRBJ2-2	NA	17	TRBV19	CASSPRGTLEGTGELFF	TGTGCCAGTAGTCCCAGGGGGACGCTGGAAGGCACCGGGGAGCTGTTTTTT
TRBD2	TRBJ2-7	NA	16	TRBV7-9	CASSWPRTSGNYEQYF	TGTGCCAGCAGCTGGCCGCGGACTAGCGGGAACTACGAGCAGTACTTC
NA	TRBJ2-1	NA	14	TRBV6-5	CASRAGSPINEQFF	TGTGCCAGCAGGGCAGGGAGCCCAATCAATGAGCAGTTCTTC
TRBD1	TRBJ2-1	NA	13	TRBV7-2	CASSPNRGNEQFF	TGTGCCAGCAGCCCCAACAGGGGCAATGAGCAGTTCTTC
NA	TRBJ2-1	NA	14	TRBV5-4	CASSPGAANGEQFF	TGTGCCAGCAGCCCCGGGGCCGCGAATGGTGAGCAGTTCTTC
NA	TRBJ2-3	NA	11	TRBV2	CASTVQDTQYF	TGTGCCAGCACGGTGCAAGATACGCAGTATTTT
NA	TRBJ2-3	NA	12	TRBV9	CASSVDLDTQYF	TGTGCCAGCAGCGTAGACCTAGATACGCAGTATTTT
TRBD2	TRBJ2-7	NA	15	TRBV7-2	CASSLSSRTSSEQYF	TGTGCCAGCAGCTTATCCTCCAGGACTAGCTCCGAGCAGTACTTC
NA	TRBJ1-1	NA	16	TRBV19	CASSPQTGLPNAEAFF	TGTGCCAGTAGTCCCCAGACAGGCCTACCGAACGCTGAAGCTTTCTTT
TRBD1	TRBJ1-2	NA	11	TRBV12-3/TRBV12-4	CASSLGTGNTF	TGTGCCAGCAGTTTGGGGACAGGTAACACCTTC
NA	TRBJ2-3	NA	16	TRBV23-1	CASSQSILGQPDTQYF	TGCGCCAGCAGTCAATCGATACTAGGGCAGCCAGATACGCAGTATTTT
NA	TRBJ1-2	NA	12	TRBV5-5	CASSHPNYGYTF	TGTGCCAGCAGCCATCCCAACTATGGCTACACCTTC
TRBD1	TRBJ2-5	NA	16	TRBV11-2	CASSSYRQGRQETQYF	TGTGCCAGCAGCTCCTATAGACAGGGCAGACAAGAGACCCAGTACTTC
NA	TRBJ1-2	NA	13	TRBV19	CASSAFEDYGYTF	TGTGCCAGTAGTGCCTTCGAGGACTATGGCTACACCTTC
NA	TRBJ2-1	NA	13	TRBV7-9	CASSFTQVNEQFF	TGTGCCAGCAGCTTCACTCAGGTTAATGAGCAGTTCTTC
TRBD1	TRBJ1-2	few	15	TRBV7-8	CASSPGTGSNYGYTF	TGTGCCAGCAGCCCCGGGACAGGGAGTAACTATGGCTACACCTTC
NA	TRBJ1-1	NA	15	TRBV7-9	CASSLVAVRNTEAFF	TGTGCCAGCAGCTTAGTGGCGGTTCGGAACACTGAAGCTTTCTTT
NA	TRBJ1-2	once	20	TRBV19	CASSRKVAYRRGQAGYGYTF	TGTGCCAGTAGTAGGAAAGTTGCGTATCGGCGGGGGCAGGCCGGCTATGGCTACACCTTC